The rows below give T cell receptor beta chains drawn from one sample of a study of human T cells and chemical hapten exposure. TCRdb re-called the RACE reads through MiXCR, storing one row per CDR3 protein. The sample yields 100,000 or so distinct CDR3 sequences, around 10% seen once. This sample comprised whole blood, obtained in connection with sensitization to the hapten diphenylcyclopropenone (DPC). All receptors come from a woman between 40 and 55 years old with alopecia areata. Some clones in this sample may be carry-over from other donors' samples. Each CDR3 is given with its conserved first and last residue. D genes are given only for firm matches. Not every row has a clone size; where given, it reads once, few, many or a size class.

TRBJ2-7	-	TRBV7-2	TRBD2	CASSLGGGLRQEQYF	TGTGCCAGCAGCCTGGGGGGAGGGCTTAGGCAAGAGCAGTACTTC
TRBJ2-7	many	TRBV27	-	CASSLQGRVSYEQYF	TGTGCCAGCAGTTTACAGGGGAGGGTTTCCTACGAGCAGTACTTC
TRBJ2-2	-	TRBV2	TRBD1	CASRPDREGAGELFF	TGTGCCAGCAGACCGGACAGGGAAGGGGCCGGGGAGCTGTTTTTT
TRBJ1-4	-	TRBV6-5	-	CATFSGGSDEKLFF	TGTGCCACCTTTTCCGGGGGTTCTGATGAAAAACTGTTTTTT
TRBJ2-3	many	TRBV12-3/TRBV12-4	-	CASRAGISTDTQYF	TGTGCCAGCCGAGCGGGTATAAGCACAGATACGCAGTATTTT
TRBJ2-3	many	TRBV18	-	CASSPSRLDTQYF	TGTGCCAGCTCACCCTCGAGGTTGGATACGCAGTATTTT
TRBJ2-2	many	TRBV12-3/TRBV12-4	TRBD2	CASSFTLLLAGENTGELFF	TGTGCCAGCAGTTTTACACTTCTACTAGCGGGGGAGAACACCGGGGAGCTGTTTTTT
TRBJ1-1	many	TRBV6-5	-	CASRGRERVDFF	TGTGCCAGCCGGGGCCGTGAGAGAGTGGATTTCTTT
TRBJ2-5	few	TRBV7-2	-	CASSLSRGGRDQETQYF	TGTGCCAGCAGCCTTAGTAGGGGGGGGCGCGACCAAGAGACCCAGTACTTC
TRBJ1-2	-	TRBV14	TRBD1	CASSQRTGDYGYTF	TGTGCCAGCAGCCAACGGACAGGGGACTATGGCTACACCTTC
TRBJ2-7	many	TRBV20-1	-	CSAQQLTTSYEQYF	TGCAGTGCCCAACAGCTGACGACCTCCTACGAGCAGTACTTC